This T cell receptor (beta chain) came from a study of blood T cell repertoires in COVID-19. The overall study: Sites across the United States, Italy and Spain contributed samples from acute and convalescent COVID-19.

CDR1 is MNHNY and CDR2 is SVGAGI in the germline V gene (reference sequence). With V trimmed by 7 bases and J by 6 bases, 8 bases remained unmatched. This CDR3 is built from 14 residues. Libraries were prepared by immunoSEQ multiplex PCR; TCRdb keeps only in-frame clonotypes and omits some of them. The table has 130,000 to 150,000 clones, roughly 77% seen once. This receptor was identified in a woman between 65 and 79 years old with COVID-19, enrolled during active disease. The chain links TRBV6-6 to TRBJ1-4; 7 bases fit TRBD1. The sequencing sample was made of peripheral blood. CDR3 bases: TGTGCCAGCAATCGACAGGGCCGGGATGAAAAACTGTTTTTT. This translates into CASNRQGRDEKLFF.